These 23 T cell receptor beta chains were sequenced from one sample in a study of tumor and adjacent non-tumor tissue in lung cancer. A modified ARM-PCR protocol with three rounds of nested PCR amplified TCRbeta. TCRdb redid the calling of the multiplex PCR reads with MiXCR, one entry per CDR3 protein. The table lists some 68,000 distinct CDR3 sequences, 76% of them singletons. This sample's RNA came from whole unsorted tissue. This non-tumor lung sample came from over 3 cm beyond the tumor edge. The sequencing sample was made of distant non-tumor lung tissue. The receptors come from a man aged 60 to 75 with non-small cell lung cancer.

V usage is TRBV20-1 and J usage is TRBJ2-7, with 7 bases fitting TRBD2. CDR1 and CDR2 (germline): DFQATT, SNEGSKA (reference sequence). After removal of 6 bases from V and 4 bases from J, the junction contained 18 bases not matched to a gene. There are 16 residues in the CDR3. This CDR3 reads CSADGARGGRGYEQYF. The CDR3 DNA reads TGCAGTGCCGACGGGGCAAGGGGCGGGAGAGGGTACGAGCAGTACTTC.

To note about this clonotype: The junction shows a germline mismatch at one end, possibly a read error. The chain combines TRBV6-5 with TRBJ1-5; perhaps TRBD1 as D (5 bases). In germline, CDR1 is MNHEY, CDR2 SVGAGI. The CDR3 runs 14 residues. CDR3 in DNA: TGTGTCAGCAGGCGGCTTCAGGGAAGTCAGCCCCAACATTTT. Amino acid sequence: CVSRRLQGSQPQHF.

This clonotype has just one count. The CDR3 carries no conserved terminal phenylalanine or tryptophan, so it likely arises from a read error. V usage is TRBV4-1 and J usage is TRBJ2-5; the match to TRBD2 covers 7 bases. Looked up from germline, CDR1 is MGHRA and CDR2 is YSYEKL. Trimming cost V 10 bases and J 4 bases; bases outside gene matches: 21. The CDR3 spans 17 residues. CDR3: CANRQEDGRSRGETQYL. For the CDR3, the DNA is TGCGCCAACAGGCAAGAGGACGGGAGGTCGAGGGGAGAGACCCAGTACCTC.

For this clonotype: Because the CDR3's place on the DNA is in doubt, the DNA is left out and the CDR3 is given as listed by TCRdb. The CDR3 loop is CASSFGTGTDTQYF. The chain employs TRBV5-1 and TRBJ2-3; the table gives TRBD1 as D, unverified against the DNA. The CDR3 has 14 amino acids, counting both end residues. Germline V gene sequence: CDR1 SGHRS, CDR2 YFSETQ.

A note on this clonotype: The junction does not match germline at one end; this may be a read error. The chain links TRBV29-1 to TRBJ1-1; no clear D. The CDR3 loop spans 12 amino acids. From germline, CDR1 is SQVTM and CDR2 ANQGSEA. CDR3 sequence reads: CSVDVGNTEAFF. Here the CDR3 DNA reads TGCAGTGTTGATGTAGGGAACACTGAAGCTTTCTTT.

The CDR3 region has the DNA TGTGCCAGCACCACAGTATCGGGAAACACCGGGGAGCTGTTTTTT. This codes for CASTTVSGNTGELFF. The chain has TRBV6-5 and TRBJ2-2; maybe TRBD2 (5 bases). The ends were cut back, 7 bases at V and 2 bases at J, with 14 bases in the middle. This CDR3 region has 15 residues. The germline V gene encodes CDR1 MNHEY and CDR2 SVGAGI.

CDR3 sequence (DNA): TGTGCCAGCCAGTTGGCAACTAGGGGGGCGAACACCGGGGAGCTGTTTTTT. Its protein is CASQLATRGANTGELFF. This chain links TRBV6-1 with TRBJ2-2; D tentatively fits TRBD1 or TRBD2 (6 bases each). Germline-derived CDR1 and CDR2 are MNHNS and SASEGT. Trimming cost V 8 bases and J 0 bases, with 19 bases left between them. The CDR3 is 17 amino acids.

The genes are TRBV5-6 and TRBJ2-3; perhaps TRBD1 as D (5 bases). TRBJ1-5 matches the DNA end more closely, so the J call is doubtful. Germline CDR1 SGHDT, CDR2 YYEEEE. The CDR3 totals 18 residues. CDR3 protein: CASSLSTGALLVTDTQHF. The CDR3 nucleotides are TGTGCCAGCAGCTTGTCTACAGGTGCCCTGCTTGTCACAGATACGCAGCATTTT.

This chain links TRBV5-4 with TRBJ2-3; a possible D gene is TRBD1 (5 bases). Trimming took off 3 bases at V and 0 bases at J, with 11 bases between the two ends. The V gene's germline CDR1 is SGHNT and CDR2 YYREEE (reference sequence). The CDR3 runs to 15 residues. This CDR3 is CASSSLGRSTDTQYF. Written as DNA, the CDR3 is TGTGCCAGCAGCTCCCTGGGGCGTAGCACAGATACGCAGTATTTT. Complete variable domain (other parts from reference TRBV5-4 and TRBJ2-3): ETGVTQSPTHLIKTRGQQVTLRCSSQSGHNTVSWYQQALGQGPQFIFQYYREEENGRGNFPPRFSGLQFPNYSSELNVNALELDDSALYLCASSSLGRSTDTQYFGPGTRLTVL.

This chain links TRBV5-1 with TRBJ2-2; 7 nucleotides align to TRBD2. Germline CDR1 is SGHRS and CDR2 is YFSETQ. The CDR3 has 14 amino acids. The CDR3 DNA is TGCGTTAGCAAAGGCGGGAGCGGAGCCGGGGAGCTGTTTTTT. Residues: CVSKGGSGAGELFF.

This clonotype was recorded many times. This chain uses TRBV28 with TRBJ1-2; 10 bases match TRBD1. Germline V CDR1 and CDR2: MDHEN, SYDVKM. V trimming: 6 bases; J trimming: 8 bases; junction bases outside the gene matches: 9. The CDR3 length is 14 residues. The CDR3 loop reads CASSGQGVRGGYTF. CDR3 DNA: TGTGCCAGCAGCGGACAGGGGGTACGAGGCGGCTACACCTTC.

Turning to this clonotype: Without the conserved terminal phenylalanine or tryptophan, this CDR3 likely stems from a read error. The chain carries TRBV4-2 and TRBJ2-7, with 9 bases lining up with TRBD1. The CDR3 is made up of 14 amino acids. Germline CDR1 reads LGHNA; CDR2 reads YNFKEQ. The CDR3 DNA reads as TGTGACAGCAGCCCGACAGGGGGTAGGGAGGAGCAGTACCTC. Encoded protein: CDSSPTGGREEQYL.

The sample holds a few counts of this clonotype. An end of the junction differs from the germline gene, which may be a read error. In nucleotides, the CDR3 is TGTGCCAGCAGCCTCCGGACTGGCGGCACAAATACGCAGTATTTT. Its translation is CASSLRTGGTNTQYF. The chain joins TRBV13 to TRBJ2-3, with D possibly TRBD2 on 5 matching bases. CDR1 is PRHDT, CDR2 FYEKMQ, per germline (reference sequence). The CDR3 contains 15 residues.

Regarding this clonotype: One junction end does not reproduce the germline sequence, and a read error may be involved. V gene TRBV6-1 combines with J gene TRBJ2-3; possibly TRBD1 for D (5 bases). CDR3 length: 15 amino acids. CDR1 is MNHNS, CDR2 SASEGT, per germline. Written as DNA, the CDR3 is TGTGCCAGCAGCGAAGTTCAGGGTAGCACAGATGCGCAGTATTTT. This encodes CASSEVQGSTDAQYF.

In the case of this clonotype: A much more abundant neighbour one base away suggests this may be a read error. V gene TRBV11-3 combines with J gene TRBJ2-1; 9 bases are shared with TRBD2. This CDR3 has 15 amino acids. The ends lost 5 bases at V and 5 bases at J; junction bases unmatched: 7. Germline V CDR1 and CDR2: SGHNT, YENEEA. In nucleotides, the CDR3 is TGTGCCAGCAGCCTTCTAGCGGGGATTAACAATGAGCAGTTCTTC. It is translated as CASSLLAGINNEQFF.

This clonotype was recorded a few times. A junction end diverges from the germline sequence, so it may reflect a read error. This rearrangement joins TRBV20-1 to TRBJ1-1; the D is unclear. This CDR3 has 13 residues. CDR1 and CDR2 (germline): DFQATT, SNEGSKA (reference sequence). The CDR3: CSAGERVRTEASF. As DNA, the CDR3 is TGCAGTGCCGGGGAAAGGGTACGGACTGAAGCTTCCTTT.

This clonotype was picked up one time. The junction does not match germline at one end; this may be a read error. The V and J genes are TRBV6-1 and TRBJ2-1; 8 bases agree with TRBD2. The germline V gene encodes CDR1 MNHNS and CDR2 SASEGT. CDR3 size: 15 residues. The CDR3 loop is CDSSEVPGLGYVQFF. The CDR3 DNA follows: TGTGACAGCAGTGAAGTCCCGGGACTAGGGTATGTGCAGTTCTTC.

With respect to this clonotype: With a much larger clone just one base away, this may be a read error. The chain combines TRBV2 with TRBJ2-7, with TRBD2 identical over 11 bases. In germline, CDR1 is SNHLY, CDR2 FYNNEI. CDR3 length: 14 amino acids. The DNA of the CDR3 is TGTGCCAGCAGCCCGGGACTAGCGGCCTACGAGGAGTACTTC. It is translated as CASSPGLAAYEEYF.

This clonotype was seen a handful of times. This CDR3 is missing its conserved last phenylalanine or tryptophan, likely due to a read error. This chain connects TRBV29-1 to TRBJ2-5; 14 positions match TRBD2. The CDR3 is 16 residues long. V shed 8 bases, J shed 5 bases, and the junction held 13 bases outside the gene matches. Germline CDR1 and CDR2: SQVTM and ANQGSEA. CDR3 residues: CSIAGLAGEFGETQYI. The CDR3 DNA reads as TGCAGCATAGCGGGACTAGCGGGAGAATTCGGTGAGACCCAGTACATC.

As concerns this clonotype: The junction shows a germline mismatch at one end, possibly a read error. This chain links TRBV24-1 with TRBJ2-1, with D maybe TRBD2 (7 bases). Germline lookup yields CDR1 KGHDR and CDR2 SFDVKD. The CDR3 is made up of 14 amino acids. DNA of the CDR3: TGTACCACATCGGGGGGCCCCCCTTACAATGAGCAGTTCTTC. It specifies CTTSGGPPYNEQFF.

Notes on this clonotype: At one boundary the junction diverges from the germline segment, which might be a read error. The chain uses TRBV15 and TRBJ1-1; the match to TRBD1 covers 9 bases. Germline lookup yields CDR1 LNHNV and CDR2 YYDKDF (reference sequence). This CDR3 is 17 amino acids long. The CDR3 is CVTSPRRTGVTDTETFF. The CDR3 bases are TGTGTCACCAGCCCGCGGCGGACAGGGGTCACGGACACTGAAACTTTCTTT.

This clonotype was observed at least ten times. Being one base from a much bigger clone, this may be a read error. Without the conserved terminal phenylalanine or tryptophan, this CDR3 likely stems from a read error. CDR3 coding DNA: TGCAGCGTCGGGGACTGGAATCAGCCCCAGCATCTT. Protein: CSVGDWNQPQHL. The chain joins TRBV29-1 to TRBJ1-5; TRBD1 is a possible D gene (5 bases). Deletions cut 6 bases from V and 4 bases from J, with 10 bases between. The germline V gene has CDR1 SQVTM and CDR2 ANQGSEA. This CDR3 spans 12 amino acids.

Concerning this clonotype itself: This may come from a read error, since a much larger clone is one base off. The chain carries TRBV5-1 and TRBJ2-7; D gene uncertain. V dropped 4 bases and J dropped 7 bases, with 15 bases sitting between them. CDR3 length: 13 residues. Germline V CDR1 and CDR2: SGHRS, YFSETQ. The CDR3: CASSADPLEEQYF. The CDR3 coding sequence is TGCGCCAGCAGCGCGGATCCCCTGGAGGAGCAGTACTTC.